Sequencing of this TCR beta chain was carried out in a study of blood T cell repertoires in COVID-19. Study context: Acute-phase and convalescent COVID-19 samples originated in the United States, Italy and Spain.

Only one count was recorded for this clone. Some clones are missing from TCRdb's copy, which holds only in-frame ones; the method was immunoSEQ multiplex PCR. The sample yields over 50,000 clones, approximately 89% seen once. In germline, CDR1 is MNHEY, CDR2 SMNVEV (reference sequence). The CDR3 totals 15 residues. Trimming took off 2 bases at V and 0 bases at J, with 11 bases between the two ends. This sequence joins TRBV27 and TRBJ2-7; D remains unclear. Material: peripheral blood. The receptor comes from a man in his sixties with acute or convalescent COVID-19. As DNA, the CDR3 is TGTGCCAGCAGTTTAACTCCAGGCCTCTCCTACGAGCAGTACTTC. It codes for CASSLTPGLSYEQYF.